This T cell receptor beta chain was sequenced during a study of T cell changes during pregnancy in multiple sclerosis. Here immunoSEQ multiplex PCR was the method, and the copy in TCRdb shows in-frame clones only, minus some. The sample lists 58,000 or so clones; approximately 90% were seen once. This clone was observed a handful of times. The sequencing used peripheral blood, collected in the first trimester of pregnancy. The sequence derives from a female donor with multiple sclerosis, enrolled in a pregnancy study.

CDR3 nucleotides: TGTGCCAGCTCACCAGGTACTTACTCCTACGAGCAGTACTTC. Its translation: CASSPGTYSYEQYF. The chain joins TRBV18 to TRBJ2-7; D gene ambiguous. The germline CDR1 and CDR2 sequences are KGHSH and LQKENI. The V end lost 2 bases, the J end lost 0 bases, and 8 bases lay between the germline ends. The CDR3 length is 14 residues.